The 19 T cell receptor beta chains in this list originate from one sample, sequenced in a study of T cell responses to AZD1222 COVID-19 vaccine. Clones were sequenced by immunoSEQ multiplex PCR, and TCRdb holds only the in-frame ones, with some missing. The sample has 150,000 or so clones; 91% are singletons. Sequencing was performed on peripheral blood, taken on day 0 of AZD1222 vaccination. These receptors all stem from an adult in good health.

This clone was recorded once. V and J are TRBV24-1 and TRBJ1-2; D is perhaps TRBD1 (6 bases). V gave up 3 bases and J gave up 5 bases, with 15 bases separating them. The germline V gene has CDR1 KGHDR and CDR2 SFDVKD. The CDR3 runs to 15 residues. The CDR3 here is CATSDPTRQAYGYTF. CDR3 nucleotide sequence: TGTGCCACCAGTGATCCTACTCGACAGGCATATGGCTACACCTTC.

The rearrangement links TRBV30 to TRBJ2-2; the D is unclear. The length of the CDR3 is 13 residues. The V gene's germline CDR1 is GTSNPN and CDR2 SVGIG (reference sequence). Trimming cost V 0 bases and J 3 bases, with 5 bases left between them. In DNA form, the CDR3 reads TGTGCCTGGAGTGTCCTTTACACCGGGGAGCTGTTTTTT. This encodes CAWSVLYTGELFF.

V is TRBV10-3 and J is TRBJ2-5; the D is unclear. This CDR3 region has 17 residues. The germline CDR1 and CDR2 sequences are ENHRY and SYGVKD. V was pared by 2 bases and J by 2 bases, with 18 bases between. The CDR3 DNA reads as TGTGCCATCAGTGAGACAGTTAAGGGCAATCCGCAAGAGACCCAGTACTTC. It codes for CAISETVKGNPQETQYF.

CDR3 sequence reads: CASSWTLVGGYTF. The CDR3 DNA is TGTGCCAGCAGTTGGACGTTGGTGGGGGGCTACACCTTC. The V call is TRBV28, the J call TRBJ1-2; D remains unclear. Trimming removed 4 bases from V and 8 bases from J, with 14 bases in between. CDR3 size: 13 residues. CDR1 and CDR2 (germline): MDHEN, SYDVKM.

The chain has TRBV29-1 and TRBJ2-1; a possible D gene is TRBD2 (5 bases). This CDR3 is 16 amino acids long. Looked up from germline, CDR1 is SQVTM and CDR2 is ANQGSEA. V lost 6 bases to trimming and J lost 0 bases, with 18 bases between them. DNA for the CDR3: TGCAGCGTCAAATCAAGGACTTCCAGCTCCTACAATGAGCAGTTCTTC. This gives the protein CSVKSRTSSSYNEQFF.

The V call is TRBV5-1, the J call TRBJ1-6; 9 bases match TRBD1. The V segment lost 5 bases and the J segment 0 bases; nucleotides outside the gene matches: 9. Germline V gene data show CDR1 as SGHRS and CDR2 as YFSETQ. CDR3 size: 18 residues. The CDR3, as DNA: TGCGCCAGCAGTTCCGGGACAGGGAGTAGCTCCTATAATTCACCCCTCCACTTT. The encoded protein is CASSSGTGSSSYNSPLHF. Variable domain in full (rest from reference TRBV5-1 and TRBJ1-6): KAGVTQTPRYLIKTRGQQVTLSCSPISGHRSVSWYQQTPGQGLQFLFEYFSETQRNKGNFPGRFSGRQFSNSRSEMNVSTLELGDSALYLCASSSGTGSSSYNSPLHFGNGTRLTVT.

The rearrangement uses TRBV24-1 and TRBJ1-3; D gene uncertain. Germline CDR1 is KGHDR and CDR2 is SFDVKD. Trimming shortened V by 9 bases and J by 4 bases, and 9 bases separated the two germline ends. This CDR3 region has 12 residues. The CDR3 DNA sequence: TGTGCCACCCGGGCGCAGGGAAACACCATATATTTT. This translates into CATRAQGNTIYF.

The chain's CDR3 is CASSFGSKRTEAFF. The CDR3 coding sequence is TGTGCCAGCAGCTTTGGCAGTAAGAGGACTGAAGCTTTCTTT. J is TRBJ1-1 and V is TRBV7-8; D unclear. The ends were cut back, 3 bases at V and 5 bases at J, with 13 bases in the middle. The CDR3 sequence is 14 residues long. Germline CDR1 SGHVS, CDR2 FQNEAQ.

This chain joins TRBV7-9 and TRBJ1-6; D is unclear. The CDR3 runs to 14 residues. The V end lost 0 bases, the J end lost 9 bases, and 9 bases lay between the germline ends. Germline V lookup: CDR1 SEHNR, CDR2 FQNEAQ (reference sequence). The CDR3 region is CASSLATGGSPLHF. In DNA form, the CDR3 reads TGTGCCAGCAGCTTAGCCACCGGCGGTTCACCCCTCCACTTT.

The V gene is TRBV11-3, the J gene TRBJ2-3; no firm D call. The CDR3 contains 15 residues. With 1 base removed from V and 4 bases from J, the gap between germline ends came to 12 bases. The germline gives CDR1 SGHNT, CDR2 YENEEA. CDR3 nucleotide sequence: TGTGCCAGCAGCTTAGGTGGAAGGGATTCAGATACGCAGTATTTT. This gives the protein CASSLGGRDSDTQYF.

The chain carries TRBV11-1 and TRBJ2-7; 8 bases fit TRBD1. This CDR3 region has 13 residues. CDR1 and CDR2 (germline): SGHAT, FQDESV (reference sequence). The junction had 1 base not matched to a gene; V was cut back by 1 base and J by 5 bases. CDR3 amino acids: CASSLGRGHEQYF. In DNA, the CDR3 is TGTGCCAGCAGCTTAGGCAGGGGGCACGAGCAGTACTTC.

This chain uses TRBV7-8 with TRBJ2-7, with D unclear. V was pared by 1 base and J by 6 bases, with 10 bases between. The CDR3 spans 13 residues. CDR1 and CDR2 (germline): SGHVS, FQNEAQ. CDR3: CASSLGRLGEQYF. The CDR3 nucleotides read TGTGCCAGCAGCTTAGGGCGTTTGGGCGAGCAGTACTTC.

This chain uses TRBV18 with TRBJ1-2; D uncertain. Trimming took off 2 bases at V and 3 bases at J, with 10 bases between the two ends. This CDR3 has 14 amino acids. Germline CDR1 KGHSH, CDR2 LQKENI. The CDR3 nucleotides read TGTGCCAGCTCACCATGGAGATCGGACTATGGCTACACCTTC. This sequence encodes CASSPWRSDYGYTF.

The V gene is TRBV6-1, the J gene TRBJ1-2, with TRBD1 matching over 8 bases. The CDR3 consists of 15 residues. Per the germline V gene, CDR1 is MNHNS and CDR2 is SASEGT. V gave up 2 bases and J gave up 2 bases; unmatched junction bases: 4. The CDR3 loop reads CASSERDRPNYGYTF. CDR3 in DNA: TGTGCCAGCAGTGAAAGGGACAGGCCGAACTATGGCTACACCTTC.

This rearrangement joins TRBV11-2 to TRBJ2-3; D not resolved. Germline assignment: CDR1 SGHAT and CDR2 FQNNGV. The V gene lost 8 bases and the J gene lost 5 bases, with 14 bases spanning the gap. The CDR3 consists of 13 residues. CDR3 bases: TGTGCCAGCCGGCCAACCGGCGGAGATACGCAGTATTTT. Its protein product is CASRPTGGDTQYF.

This clone was counted a few times. The chain employs TRBV5-4 and TRBJ2-1; D is possibly TRBD2 (5 bases). CDR1 and CDR2 (germline): SGHNT, YYREEE (reference sequence). Trimming removed 0 bases at V and 4 bases at J, with 11 bases between. The CDR3 extends over 15 amino acids. CDR3 nucleotide sequence: TGTGCCAGCAGCTTGGGAGGGAGCTATTACAATGAGCAGTTCTTC. It yields the protein CASSLGGSYYNEQFF.

The J gene is TRBJ1-3, the V gene TRBV7-6, with 9 bases identical to TRBD1. This CDR3 has 16 amino acids. From germline, CDR1 is SGHVS and CDR2 FNYEAQ. The J segment lost 0 bases and the V segment lost 4 bases, leaving 4 bases of the junction unmatched. The CDR3 here is CASSSQDRGSGNTIYF. The CDR3 DNA sequence: TGTGCCAGCAGCTCCCAGGACAGGGGCTCTGGAAACACCATATATTTT. Drawing the rest from reference TRBV7-6 and TRBJ1-3, the complete variable domain is GAGVSQSPRYKVTKRGQDVALRCDPISGHVSLYWYRQALGQGPEFLTYFNYEAQQDKSGLPNDRFSAERPEGSISTLTIQRTEQRDSAMYRCASSSQDRGSGNTIYFGEGSWLTVV.

V usage is TRBV10-3 and J usage is TRBJ1-1, with D perhaps matching TRBD1 (6 bases). The CDR3 runs to 12 residues. CDR1 is ENHRY, CDR2 SYGVKD, per germline. The V and J ends lost 7 bases and 0 bases respectively, with 6 bases between them. Here the CDR3 DNA reads TGTGCCATCACAGGGGTGAACACTGAAGCTTTCTTT. This codes for CAITGVNTEAFF.

This rearrangement joins TRBV5-1 to TRBJ1-1, with 7 nucleotides matching TRBD1. The germline V gene has CDR1 SGHRS and CDR2 YFSETQ. V was clipped by 4 bases and J by 6 bases; unmatched bases: 9. The length of the CDR3 is 14 residues. CDR3 in DNA: TGCGCCAGCAGCCTTGACAGGGCCTACGCTGAAGCTTTCTTT. This encodes CASSLDRAYAEAFF.